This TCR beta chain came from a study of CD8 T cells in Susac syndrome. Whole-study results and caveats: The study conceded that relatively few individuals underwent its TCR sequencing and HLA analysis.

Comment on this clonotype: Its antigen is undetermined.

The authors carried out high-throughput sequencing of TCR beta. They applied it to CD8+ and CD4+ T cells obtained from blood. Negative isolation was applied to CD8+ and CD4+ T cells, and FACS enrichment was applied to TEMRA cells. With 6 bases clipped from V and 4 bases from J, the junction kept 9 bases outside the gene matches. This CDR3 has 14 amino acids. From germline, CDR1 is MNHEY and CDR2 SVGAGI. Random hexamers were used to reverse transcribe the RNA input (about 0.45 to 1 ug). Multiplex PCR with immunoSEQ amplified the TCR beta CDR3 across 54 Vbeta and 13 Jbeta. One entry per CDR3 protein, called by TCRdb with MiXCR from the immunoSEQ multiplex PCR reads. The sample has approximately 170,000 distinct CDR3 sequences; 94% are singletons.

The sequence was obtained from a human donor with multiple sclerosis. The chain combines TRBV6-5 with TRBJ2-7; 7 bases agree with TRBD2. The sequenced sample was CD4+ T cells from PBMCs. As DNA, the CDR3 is TGTGCCAGCAGCCTCCGGGGGGATTTATACGAGCAGTACTTC. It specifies CASSLRGDLYEQYF.